The clone carrying this T cell receptor beta chain was seen more than once but under ten times. CDR3 length equals 15 residues. The V segment lost 6 bases and the J segment 2 bases; nucleotides outside the gene matches: 9. Germline V gives CDR1 DFQATT, CDR2 SNEGSKA (reference sequence). TCRdb redid the calling of the RT-PCR reads with MiXCR, one entry per CDR3 protein. Among about 680,000 distinct CDR3 sequences listed, 12% to 15% were seen once. The receptor was isolated from a female donor in good health, serving as a healthy control. The V gene is TRBV20-1, the J gene TRBJ2-3; 9 bases match TRBD1. Sequenced sample: memory CD4+ T cells from blood. The CDR3 here is CSALRGDRVTDTQYF. The CDR3 coding sequence is TGCAGTGCCCTAAGAGGGGACAGGGTCACAGATACGCAGTATTTT.